These 18 T cell receptor beta chains came from one sample sequenced in a study of blood T cell repertoires in COVID-19 (dated by TCRdb to about 2020). Library creation used the immunoSEQ multiplex PCR assay. Held by TCRdb, this immuneACCESS table contains in-frame sequences only and omits some clones. Under half of the omission traces to an unresolved V gene where checked; the cause of the rest is unknown. For this sample there are some 190,000 clones; about 80% appear just once. The biggest ten clones account for about 7.8% of the sample. Sequencing used peripheral blood. These receptors were collected from a woman aged 55-70 years with COVID-19, enrolled during active disease.

V usage is TRBV3-1 (or the pseudogene TRBV3-2) and J usage is TRBJ2-2; 7 positions match TRBD1. The CDR3 extends over 16 amino acids. Germline V gives CDR1 LGHDT, CDR2 YNNKEL (reference sequence). V dropped 0 bases and J dropped 2; count of bases not matched to a gene: 3. The CDR3 DNA reads as TGTGCCAGCAGCCAAGAGGGGACAGATAACACCGGGGAGCTGTTTTTT. This translates into CASSQEGTDNTGELFF.

The rearrangement links TRBV7-9 to TRBJ1-2; D gene ambiguous. Trimming shortened V by 2 bases and J by 3 bases, and 13 bases separated the two germline ends. From germline, CDR1 is SEHNR and CDR2 FQNEAQ (reference sequence). CDR3 length: 15 residues. The CDR3 loop is CASSLKITDHYGYTF. CDR3 sequence (DNA): TGTGCCAGCAGCTTAAAAATCACAGATCACTATGGCTACACCTTC.

The chain combines TRBV19 with TRBJ1-5; 7 bases map to TRBD1. Germline CDR1 and CDR2: LNHDA and SQIVND (reference sequence). The CDR3 spans 18 residues. With V trimmed by 7 bases and J by 0 bases, 15 bases remained unmatched. CDR3 bases: TGTGCCAGTACAAAGGGTTACAGGGGTGGACTTAGCAATCAGCCCCAGCATTTT. Translated, it gives CASTKGYRGGLSNQPQHF.

The V gene is TRBV7-3, the J gene TRBJ2-3; maybe TRBD2 (5 bases). The CDR3 contains 16 residues. Trimming took 2 bases from V and 0 from J, leaving 12 bases between them. Looked up from germline, CDR1 is SGHTA and CDR2 is FQGTGA. The CDR3: CASSLSGGSSTDTQYF. The CDR3 bases are TGTGCCAGCAGCTTATCAGGCGGGTCTAGCACAGATACGCAGTATTTT.

This CDR3 reads CASSILTSGGAKSGELFF. CDR3 nucleotide sequence: TGTGCCAGTAGTATACTTACTAGCGGGGGGGCCAAGTCCGGGGAGCTGTTTTTT. The genes are TRBV19 and TRBJ2-2; 13 positions match TRBD2. Losses at the gene ends were 2 bases for V and 6 bases for J; bases not matched to a gene: 9. This CDR3 is 18 amino acids long. The germline V gene has CDR1 LNHDA and CDR2 SQIVND (reference sequence).

This chain connects TRBV19 to TRBJ1-2; 9 nucleotides match TRBD1. The CDR3 is 14 residues long. V gave up 4 bases and J gave up 8 bases; unmatched junction bases: 8. Germline lookup yields CDR1 LNHDA and CDR2 SQIVND (reference sequence). The CDR3 region has the DNA TGTGCCAGTAGTACGTCCGGGACAGGGCTCGGCTACACCTTC. Its protein product is CASSTSGTGLGYTF.

J is TRBJ1-1 and V is TRBV30; TRBD1 is a possible D gene (6 bases). CDR1 is GTSNPN and CDR2 is SVGIG in the germline V gene (reference sequence). Trimming cost V 6 bases and J 3 bases, with 11 bases left between them. The CDR3 consists of 12 residues. The CDR3 DNA reads as TGTGCCTGCACAGGGTGGGACACTGAAGCTTTCTTT. Protein sequence: CACTGWDTEAFF.

The chain combines TRBV19 with TRBJ1-2, with D hard to call. Trimming stripped 3 bases from V and 4 bases from J, with 18 bases between. The germline CDR1 and CDR2 sequences are LNHDA and SQIVND (reference sequence). This CDR3 spans 16 amino acids. CDR3 residues: CASSIQTPGRSYGYTF. CDR3 bases: TGTGCCAGTAGTATTCAGACCCCCGGGAGGAGCTATGGCTACACCTTC.

J is TRBJ2-3 and V is TRBV30; 8 bases match TRBD2. Losses at the gene ends were 3 bases for V and 0 bases for J; bases not matched to a gene: 8. This CDR3 spans 16 amino acids. Germline values: CDR1 GTSNPN, CDR2 SVGIG (reference sequence). This CDR3 is CAWRRIAGSSTDTQYF. The CDR3 DNA sequence: TGTGCCTGGAGACGGATAGCGGGATCTAGCACAGATACGCAGTATTTT. The complete variable domain, with remaining parts taken from reference TRBV30 and TRBJ2-3, reads SQTIHQWPATLVQPVGSPLSLECTVEGTSNPNLYWYRQAAGRGLQLLFYSVGIGQISSEVPQNLSASRPQDRQFILSSKKLLLSDSGFYLCAWRRIAGSSTDTQYFGPGTRLTVL.

J is TRBJ1-2 and V is TRBV21-1; the table's D call of TRBD1 was not tested on the DNA. TRBV21-1 is labeled a pseudogene. There are 12 residues in the CDR3. The CDR3 DNA sequence: TGTGCCAGCAGCGCGCCAGGGTCTGGCTACACCTTC. It is translated as CASSAPGSGYTF.

The chain carries TRBV30 and TRBJ2-3; tentative D call: TRBD2 (7 bases). The CDR3 has 14 residues. The germline gives CDR1 GTSNPN, CDR2 SVGIG (reference sequence). With 4 bases removed from V and 1 base from J, the gap between germline ends came to 12 bases. Here the CDR3 reads CAWNTGRGTDTQYF. In DNA form, the CDR3 reads TGTGCCTGGAATACAGGGAGGGGCACAGATACGCAGTATTTT.

The rearrangement uses TRBV15 and TRBJ2-1; 8 bases align to TRBD1. After removal of 1 base from V and 7 bases from J, the junction contained 9 bases not matched to a gene. The CDR3 is 16 amino acids. Germline V CDR1 and CDR2: LNHNV, YYDKDF (reference sequence). CDR3 nucleotides: TGTGCCACCAGCAGAGTCTCTGGACAGGGAGGTAATGAGCAGTTCTTC. Translation gives CATSRVSGQGGNEQFF. Supplemented by reference TRBV15 and TRBJ2-1, the full variable domain reads DAMVIQNPRYQVTQFGKPVTLSCSQTLNHNVMYWYQQKSSQAPKLLFHYYDKDFNNEADTPDNFQSRRPNTSFCFLDIRSPGLGDTAMYLCATSRVSGQGGNEQFFGPGTRLTVL.

The gene calls are TRBV6-6 and TRBJ1-2, with a weak D call TRBD1 (6 bases). Trimming removed 7 bases from V and 3 bases from J, with 21 bases in between. CDR1 and CDR2 (germline): MNHNY, SVGAGI (reference sequence). This CDR3 spans 16 amino acids. The CDR3 region is CASKPGGALLDYGYTF. CDR3 nucleotides: TGTGCCAGCAAACCTGGGGGGGCCCTCCTGGACTATGGCTACACCTTC.

This clone was picked up many times. The chain employs TRBV5-6 and TRBJ2-1, with TRBD1 as a possible D gene (5 bases). The CDR3 sequence is 16 residues long. The V end was cut by 6 bases, the J end by 0 bases, with 16 bases between. Germline V gene sequence: CDR1 SGHDT, CDR2 YYEEEE. The CDR3 region has the DNA TGTGCCAGCACCCATTGGGGCCTCAGCTCCTACAATGAGCAGTTCTTC. This codes for CASTHWGLSSYNEQFF.

J is TRBJ2-3 and V is TRBV19; no firm D call. This CDR3 has 14 amino acids. Trimming removed 6 bases from V and 1 base from J, with 11 bases in between. Germline V gene data show CDR1 as LNHDA and CDR2 as SQIVND (reference sequence). The CDR3 loop reads CASRGRLRTDTQYF. The CDR3 nucleotides are TGTGCCAGTAGGGGCCGGCTTCGCACAGATACGCAGTATTTT.

The CDR3, as DNA: TGTGCCAGCAGCCCGACTAGCGGGTTTATCTACAATGAGCAGTTCTTC. Its protein product is CASSPTSGFIYNEQFF. The chain recombines TRBV7-3 with TRBJ2-1, with 10 positions matching TRBD2. Germline CDR1 reads SGHTA; CDR2 reads FQGTGA. The trim removed 5 bases at V and 3 bases at J, leaving 7 bases unmatched. This CDR3 has 16 amino acids.

This chain connects TRBV9 to TRBJ1-2; a possible D gene is TRBD1 (6 bases). V was shortened by 0 bases and J by 4 bases, with 10 bases between the two germline ends. The CDR3 has 14 residues. Germline V gene data show CDR1 as SGDLS and CDR2 as YYNGEE. In DNA form, the CDR3 reads TGTGCCAGCAGCGTAGAGGTCAGGGGCTATGGCTACACCTTC. As protein: CASSVEVRGYGYTF.

This clone was counted a single time. This sequence joins TRBV28 and TRBJ1-5; D is unresolved. CDR1 is MDHEN, CDR2 SYDVKM, per germline. Trimming removed 4 bases at V and 7 bases at J, with 14 bases between. This CDR3 is built from 14 residues. DNA for the CDR3: TGTGCCAGCAGTTCGGCCCCCGGGGAGCAGCCCCAGCATTTT. This sequence encodes CASSSAPGEQPQHF.